The 15 T cell receptor beta chains listed next were all sequenced from one sample in a study of CXCR3-negative and CXCR3-positive naive CD8 T cells. Study results and limitations: More hydrophobic TRB CDR3s occurred in CXCR3-positive than in CXCR3-negative naive cells.

Carrying UMI labels, the TRB cDNA libraries were prepared through 5' RACE. TCRdb re-called the 5' RACE reads and gives one entry per CDR3 protein, without DNA. This sample contains roughly 6,900 distinct CDR3 sequences. The antigens for these receptors are not known. Sequencing used naive CXCR3+ CD8+ T cells from blood. Subset indicated: CD45RO-CCR7+CD27+CD95- naive CD8+ T cells expressing CXCR3 (TNR3+). The receptors shown here come from a human donor in good health. Some clones in this sample may be carry-over from other donors' samples.

J is TRBJ2-1 and V is TRBV6-2 or TRBV6-3; TCRdb calls TRBD1, which cannot be checked without DNA. The CDR3 spans 14 residues. The germline V gene has CDR1 MNHEY and CDR2 SVGEGT. The CDR3 protein is CASSPQGPYNEQFF.

J is TRBJ2-1 and V is TRBV20-1; the TCRdb D gene call, TRBD1, has no DNA to confirm it. The CDR3 is 14 amino acids. Germline values: CDR1 DFQATT, CDR2 SNEGSKA (reference sequence). The CDR3 sequence: CSARGASSYNEQFF.

The rearrangement links TRBV13 to TRBJ1-6. The CDR3 spans 15 residues. Germline loops: CDR1 PRHDT, CDR2 FYEKMQ (reference sequence). CDR3 protein: CASSLGLQGGSPLHF.

The V and J genes are TRBV4-1 and TRBJ2-7; TCRdb indicates TRBD2, and absent DNA this call remains unverified. This CDR3 is built from 15 residues. Per the germline V gene, CDR1 is MGHRA and CDR2 is YSYEKL. The CDR3 loop reads CASSSTSGTSYEQDF.

Considering frequency, this clonotype is medium-sized. CDR3 region: CASSMQGQENEQFF. The genes are TRBV19 and TRBJ2-1; no DNA is available, so the TRBD1 call from TCRdb remains unchecked. The CDR3 loop spans 14 amino acids. Germline CDR1 LNHDA, CDR2 SQIVND (reference sequence).

V and J are TRBV30 and TRBJ1-6; checking the TCRdb D call of TRBD1 is not possible without DNA. In germline, CDR1 is GTSNPN, CDR2 SVGIG (reference sequence). This CDR3 region has 15 residues. CDR3 sequence reads: CAWSVRERYNSPLHF.

This clonotype shows up as medium-sized by frequency. The chain employs TRBV20-1 and TRBJ2-1. Germline V gene data show CDR1 as DFQATT and CDR2 as SNEGSKA (reference sequence). This CDR3 spans 16 amino acids. This CDR3 is CSARDGSGSSYNEQFF.

Judged by frequency, this clonotype is medium-sized (0.01 to 0.1%). V usage is TRBV29-1 and J usage is TRBJ2-1. The CDR3 is 12 amino acids. The germline CDR1 and CDR2 sequences are SQVTM and ANQGSEA. CDR3 in amino acids: CSVEVLEHEQFF.

Its frequency marks this clonotype as medium-sized. This sequence joins TRBV7-6 and TRBJ1-5. Germline lookup yields CDR1 SGHVS and CDR2 FNYEAQ. There are 15 residues in the CDR3. CDR3 region: CASSLAPPPNQPQHF.

This chain uses TRBV6-6 with TRBJ2-6. Germline V gives CDR1 MNHNY, CDR2 SVGAGI (reference sequence). This CDR3 is built from 17 residues. The CDR3 loop is CASSYLDSAAGANVLTF.

The V gene is TRBV7-9, the J gene TRBJ2-7. The CDR3 totals 13 residues. CDR1 and CDR2 (germline): SEHNR, FQNEAQ (reference sequence). CDR3 sequence reads: CASSQQSSYEQYF.

The chain uses TRBV14 and TRBJ2-3. The CDR3 loop spans 16 amino acids. Germline V gene data show CDR1 as SGHDN and CDR2 as FVKESK. The CDR3 is CASSQDGSSPTDTQYF. Supplemented by reference TRBV14 and TRBJ2-3, the full variable domain reads EAGVTQFPSHSVIEKGQTVTLRCDPISGHDNLYWYRRVMGKEIKFLLHFVKESKQDESGMPNNRFLAERTGGTYSTLKVQPAELEDSGVYFCASSQDGSSPTDTQYFGPGTRLTVL.

This clonotype is called medium-sized based on its frequency. The chain is built from TRBV4-2 and TRBJ1-6; TCRdb picks TRBD1, but there is no DNA to check that call. The germline V gene has CDR1 LGHNA and CDR2 YNFKEQ. The CDR3 is 17 residues long. CDR3 protein: CASSQDSVSAGVPPLHF.

This chain connects TRBV29-1 to TRBJ2-4; lacking DNA, the TRBD1 call made by TCRdb goes unchecked. Germline CDR1 SQVTM, CDR2 ANQGSEA. The length of the CDR3 is 13 residues. This CDR3 is CSVAEGLGNIQYF.

This chain joins TRBV7-2 and TRBJ1-6. Germline V gene lookup returns CDR1 SGHTA and CDR2 FQGNSA. The CDR3 totals 16 residues. CDR3 region: CASSWRLQIYNSPLHF.